The next 27 T cell receptor beta chains were all read from a single sample in a study of blood T cells in healthy people across ages. A second PCR, run for roughly 7 to 11 cycles, used a sample-barcoded 5' primer plus a J-beta primer mix. TCRdb fed the 5' RACE reads into MiXCR, producing one record per CDR3 protein. The profile shows about 760,000 distinct CDR3 sequences, roughly three fifths of them singletons. What was sequenced was blood. These receptor sequences come from a man aged 35-49 years in good health.

V usage is TRBV7-8 and J usage is TRBJ2-4, with TRBD1 matching 8 bases. This CDR3 spans 15 amino acids. CDR1 SGHVS and CDR2 FQNEAQ come from the germline V gene. J lost 5 bases, V lost 2 bases, and 5 bases had no gene match. The CDR3 DNA reads TGTGCCAGCAGCTTAACAGACAGGGGCCAAAACATTCAGTACTTC. Translated: CASSLTDRGQNIQYF.

This chain links TRBV20-1 with TRBJ2-1; D call uncertain. CDR3 size: 16 residues. CDR1 and CDR2 from the germline V gene are DFQATT and SNEGSKA (reference sequence). Trimming removed 0 bases from V and 2 bases from J, with 14 bases in between. Here the CDR3 reads CSARDVAKDTYNEQFF. The CDR3 DNA reads as TGCAGTGCTAGAGATGTGGCCAAGGATACCTACAATGAGCAGTTCTTC.

DNA for the CDR3: TGTGCCAGCAGCTTAGTATCCGGGACAGCCTACGAGCAGTACTTC. Translated: CASSLVSGTAYEQYF. This chain connects TRBV7-2 to TRBJ2-7, with 7 bases fitting TRBD1. Germline-derived CDR1 and CDR2 are SGHTA and FQGNSA. The CDR3 totals 15 residues. The junction had 5 bases not matched to a gene; V was cut back by 1 base and J by 2 bases.

The CDR3, as DNA: TGTGCCAGCAGTTACGACAGAGCGGACAATGAGCAGTTCTTC. This encodes CASSYDRADNEQFF. V usage is TRBV6-5 and J usage is TRBJ2-1; D possibly uses TRBD1 or TRBD2 (5 bases each). V was trimmed by 2 bases and J by 5 bases, leaving 10 bases between them. The germline V gene encodes CDR1 MNHEY and CDR2 SVGAGI. The length of the CDR3 is 14 residues.

This clonotype was seen only a few times. V gene TRBV7-3 combines with J gene TRBJ1-2; D is unclear. The CDR3 runs to 13 residues. Trimming cost V 1 base and J 0 bases, with 3 bases left between them. Germline V CDR1 and CDR2: SGHTA, FQGTGA. DNA for the CDR3: TGTGCCAGCAGCTTAAACCCTAACTATGGCTACACCTTC. It codes for CASSLNPNYGYTF. Using reference TRBV7-3 and TRBJ1-2 for the parts outside the CDR3, the full variable domain is GAGVSQTPSNKVTEKGKYVELRCDPISGHTALYWYRQSLGQGPEFLIYFQGTGAADDSGLPNDRFFAVRPEGSVSTLKIQRTERGDSAVYLCASSLNPNYGYTFGSGTRLTVV.

J is TRBJ2-7 and V is TRBV14, with D unclear. V lost 2 bases and J 10 bases, leaving 15 bases between the germline ends. Germline lookup yields CDR1 SGHDN and CDR2 FVKESK. The CDR3 totals 13 residues. Here the CDR3 DNA reads TGTGCCAGCAGCCAATACAAAGGAGCCTTTCAGTACTTC. Protein sequence: CASSQYKGAFQYF. The variable domain in full, with the rest retrieved from reference TRBV14 and TRBJ2-7, is EAGVTQFPSHSVIEKGQTVTLRCDPISGHDNLYWYRRVMGKEIKFLLHFVKESKQDESGMPNNRFLAERTGGTYSTLKVQPAELEDSGVYFCASSQYKGAFQYFGPGTRLTVT.

Points on this clonotype: One end of the junction does not line up with germline, which may come from a read error. CDR3: CASSIGGGRGGSTDTQYF. The CDR3 region has the DNA TGTGCCAGCAGCATAGGAGGAGGGCGGGGGGGGAGCACAGATACGCAGTATTTT. This chain links TRBV13 with TRBJ2-3; 9 nucleotides agree with TRBD2. This CDR3 has 18 amino acids. Per the germline V gene, CDR1 is PRHDT and CDR2 is FYEKMQ (reference sequence).

This chain joins TRBV12-5 and TRBJ2-7; D possibly corresponds to TRBD2 (6 bases). The CDR3 length is 13 residues. The germline gives CDR1 LGHNT, CDR2 FRNRAP. V shed 6 bases and J shed 5 bases, with 14 bases lying between them. CDR3 nucleotides: TGTGCTAGTGGAAGCCGGGACTCAAACGAGCAGTACTTC. This translates into CASGSRDSNEQYF.

In DNA, the CDR3 is TGTGCCAGCAGCTTGCTCCGAGCGGGGGGACCGGGGAATGAGCAGTTCTTC. Amino acid sequence: CASSLLRAGGPGNEQFF. V and J are TRBV5-5 and TRBJ2-1, with 9 bases fitting TRBD2. Germline-derived CDR1 and CDR2 are SGHKS and YYEKEE (reference sequence). V lost 1 base, J lost 7 bases, and 12 bases stayed unmatched. The CDR3 totals 17 residues.

This clonotype was detected only a few times. The chain recombines TRBV5-1 with TRBJ2-1; the match to TRBD2 covers 12 bases. Germline V gene sequence: CDR1 SGHRS, CDR2 YFSETQ. V gave up 4 bases and J gave up 8 bases; unmatched junction bases: 10. This CDR3 is built from 16 residues. CDR3: CASSKRLAGVLDEQFF. DNA of the CDR3: TGCGCCAGCAGCAAACGACTAGCGGGAGTGTTGGATGAGCAGTTCTTC.

The genes are TRBV19 and TRBJ2-3, with D uncertain. The V end lost 6 bases, the J end lost 4 bases, and 8 bases lay between the germline ends. The CDR3 is 12 residues long. Germline V gives CDR1 LNHDA, CDR2 SQIVND (reference sequence). CDR3 amino acids: CASRSSSDTQYF. The CDR3 bases are TGTGCCAGTAGGTCGAGTTCAGATACGCAGTATTTT.

Only a few counts were recorded for this clonotype. The chain recombines TRBV5-1 with TRBJ2-1, with D possibly matching TRBD1 (6 bases). V lost 4 bases and J lost 8, with 16 bases in between. The CDR3 runs to 14 residues. Germline V gene lookup returns CDR1 SGHRS and CDR2 YFSETQ. For the CDR3, the DNA is TGCGCCAGCAGCGGACGGACAGTGGGGGATGAGCAGTTCTTC. Its translation is CASSGRTVGDEQFF.

The V and J genes are TRBV24-1 and TRBJ2-3; D remains unclear. CDR1 KGHDR and CDR2 SFDVKD come from the germline V gene. The CDR3 sequence is 15 residues long. V was clipped by 5 bases and J by 6 bases, with 17 bases between them. CDR3: CATSAVAHQGDTQYF. For the CDR3, the DNA is TGTGCCACCAGTGCTGTGGCTCACCAAGGGGATACGCAGTATTTT.

V gene TRBV5-5 combines with J gene TRBJ2-1, with D maybe TRBD1 (6 bases). The V end lost 4 bases, the J end lost 4 bases, and 12 bases lay between the germline ends. The germline V gene has CDR1 SGHKS and CDR2 YYEKEE (reference sequence). CDR3 length: 14 residues. The CDR3 sequence: CASSITGSYNEQFF. The CDR3 DNA is TGTGCCAGCAGCATAACAGGGAGTTACAATGAGCAGTTCTTC.

In its sample, this clonotype was seen many times. CDR3 nucleotides: TGCAGTGCTAGAGATCTCCAAGAGACCCAGTACTTC. It yields the protein CSARDLQETQYF. The chain joins TRBV20-1 to TRBJ2-5; D remains unclear. The V and J ends lost 0 bases and 1 base respectively, with 3 bases between them. The CDR3 is made up of 12 amino acids. The germline CDR1 and CDR2 sequences are DFQATT and SNEGSKA (reference sequence).

The chain combines TRBV7-9 with TRBJ2-1; perhaps TRBD2 as D (5 bases). CDR1 and CDR2 from the germline V gene are SEHNR and FQNEAQ (reference sequence). Between the trimmed V and J ends, which lost 7 bases and 1 base, there was a span of 8 bases. The length of the CDR3 is 13 residues. The CDR3 DNA reads as TGTGCCAGCACCCCGGGGTCCTACAATGAGCAGTTCTTC. It translates to CASTPGSYNEQFF.

This rearrangement joins TRBV28 to TRBJ1-5, with D possibly matching TRBD1 (5 bases). CDR1 is MDHEN and CDR2 is SYDVKM in the germline V gene. The CDR3 covers 17 residues. Between the trimmed V and J ends, which lost 6 bases and 1 base, there was a span of 19 bases. The CDR3 DNA sequence: TGTGCCAGCAGCCGCGGGGGGGGTTGGGGAAGCAATCAGCCCCAGCATTTT. Translating it yields CASSRGGGWGSNQPQHF.

The chain employs TRBV24-1 and TRBJ2-1; no reliable D call. V lost 1 base and J 5 bases, leaving 8 bases between the germline ends. The CDR3 spans 14 residues. In germline, CDR1 is KGHDR, CDR2 SFDVKD. CDR3: CATSDLDPHNEQFF. Here the CDR3 DNA reads TGTGCCACCAGTGATTTAGACCCCCACAATGAGCAGTTCTTC.

The chain couples TRBV6-5 to TRBJ2-1, with D maybe TRBD1 (6 bases). Germline V gene data show CDR1 as MNHEY and CDR2 as SVGAGI. V lost 5 bases, J lost 4 bases, and 15 bases lay in between. The CDR3 covers 15 residues. The CDR3 region is CASSRTGNPYNEQFF. DNA of the CDR3: TGTGCCAGCAGTCGAACAGGGAACCCATACAATGAGCAGTTCTTC.

This clonotype was detected only once. The chain links TRBV5-5 to TRBJ1-2; no definite D call. Per the germline V gene, CDR1 is SGHKS and CDR2 is YYEKEE (reference sequence). This CDR3 has 13 residues. V dropped 4 bases and J dropped 5 bases, with 12 bases sitting between them. CDR3 DNA: TGTGCCAGCAGCCCCCGGGGAGTTTATGGCTACACCTTC. Its protein product is CASSPRGVYGYTF. The entire variable domain, with the rest obtained from reference TRBV5-5 and TRBJ1-2, is as follows: DAGVTQSPTHLIKTRGQQVTLRCSPISGHKSVSWYQQVLGQGPQFIFQYYEKEERGRGNFPDRFSARQFPNYSSELNVNALLLGDSALYLCASSPRGVYGYTFGSGTRLTVV.

J is TRBJ1-4 and V is TRBV19; D is ambiguous. Germline assignment: CDR1 LNHDA and CDR2 SQIVND (reference sequence). CDR3 length: 14 amino acids. The germline V and J ends were trimmed by 0 bases and 4 bases, with 6 bases remaining between them. The CDR3 sequence: CASSIDSVNEKLFF. The DNA for the CDR3 is TGTGCCAGTAGTATAGATTCTGTTAATGAAAAACTGTTTTTT.

This clonotype has a single count. The chain couples TRBV7-3 to TRBJ2-3; D is perhaps TRBD2 (5 bases). The V end was cut by 2 bases, the J end by 5 bases, with 14 bases between. CDR1 is SGHTA and CDR2 is FQGTGA in the germline V gene. The CDR3 extends over 15 amino acids. The CDR3 here is CASSLFGIAGDTQYF. CDR3 coding DNA: TGTGCCAGCAGCTTATTCGGCATCGCGGGAGATACGCAGTATTTT. The variable domain in full, with the rest retrieved from reference TRBV7-3 and TRBJ2-3, is GAGVSQTPSNKVTEKGKYVELRCDPISGHTALYWYRQSLGQGPEFLIYFQGTGAADDSGLPNDRFFAVRPEGSVSTLKIQRTERGDSAVYLCASSLFGIAGDTQYFGPGTRLTVL.

This sequence joins TRBV9 and TRBJ1-6, with unresolved D. This CDR3 region has 15 residues. The V and J ends lost 0 bases and 6 bases respectively, with 10 bases between them. Looked up from germline, CDR1 is SGDLS and CDR2 is YYNGEE. CDR3 coding DNA: TGTGCCAGCAGCGTAGATGGCCAGGCTAATTCACCCCTCCACTTT. This translates into CASSVDGQANSPLHF. Full variable domain (rest looked up from reference TRBV9 and TRBJ1-6): DSGVTQTPKHLITATGQRVTLRCSPRSGDLSVYWYQQSLDQGLQFLIQYYNGEERAKGNILERFSAQQFPDLHSELNLSSLELGDSALYFCASSVDGQANSPLHFGNGTRLTVT.

In this sample, this clonotype turned up a few times. Just one base apart from a much larger clone, this may be a read error. The rearrangement joins TRBV7-2 to TRBJ2-7; TRBD1 is a possible D gene (6 bases). The last part of the DNA fits TRBJ2-5 better; the J call may be wrong. The CDR3 spans 15 residues. Germline V lookup: CDR1 SGHTA, CDR2 FQGNSA. The CDR3 spells CASSTADRSFGTQYF. The CDR3 DNA reads as TGTGCCAGCAGCACCGCTGACAGGTCTTTCGGGACCCAGTACTTC.

The rearrangement links TRBV14 to TRBJ2-4, with 10 bases identical to TRBD2. Judging by the DNA end, TRBJ2-7 fits better; the J call may be wrong. CDR3 length: 14 amino acids. CDR1 is SGHDN and CDR2 is FVKESK in the germline V gene. CDR3 in amino acids: CASSQELAGSEQYF. Written as DNA, the CDR3 is TGTGCCAGCAGCCAAGAACTAGCGGGAAGCGAGCAGTACTTC.

The rearrangement links TRBV5-1 to TRBJ2-7; D may be TRBD1 (6 bases). Germline assignment: CDR1 SGHRS and CDR2 YFSETQ. This CDR3 has 14 amino acids. Trimming cost V 4 bases and J 6 bases, with 17 bases left between them. This chain's CDR3 is CASSNGQITPEQYF. The DNA for the CDR3 is TGCGCCAGCAGCAACGGACAGATAACTCCCGAGCAGTACTTC.

The chain has TRBV11-2 and TRBJ2-5; D remains unclear. Per the germline V gene, CDR1 is SGHAT and CDR2 is FQNNGV. The ends were cut back, 2 bases at V and 7 bases at J, with 11 bases in the middle. The length of the CDR3 is 13 residues. CDR3 loop: CASSLKPQWTQYF. CDR3 sequence (DNA): TGTGCCAGCAGCTTAAAACCTCAGTGGACCCAGTACTTC.